This T cell receptor beta chain stems from a study of blood T cells in healthy people across ages. Findings and caveats of the study: TCR beta diversity was tightly associated with the proportion of naive T cells. More naive CD4+ cells and higher diversity marked long-lived donors relative to aged donors.

Caucasian individuals from Russia who were healthy and aged about 6 to 95 acted as donors. Through a sample-barcoded 5' primer and a J-beta primer mix, a second PCR was run for roughly 6 to 11 cycles. Each CDR3 protein is one row after TCRdb ran MiXCR on the 5' RACE reads. The sample records 780,000 or so distinct CDR3 sequences, 56% being singletons. The CDR3 has 15 amino acids. Trimming removed 5 bases from V and 4 bases from J, with 12 bases in between. Germline V gene lookup returns CDR1 LGHDT and CDR2 YNNKEL (reference sequence). Comments on this clonotype: Its antigen is unknown.

Input material: blood. The clonotype comes from a man aged 35-49 years in good health. This chain links TRBV3-1 with TRBJ1-6, with D possibly being TRBD1 (6 bases). The CDR3 nucleotides are TGTGCCAGCAGCTTCGGACAGTCTTATAATTCACCCCTCCACTTT. Translating gives CASSFGQSYNSPLHF.